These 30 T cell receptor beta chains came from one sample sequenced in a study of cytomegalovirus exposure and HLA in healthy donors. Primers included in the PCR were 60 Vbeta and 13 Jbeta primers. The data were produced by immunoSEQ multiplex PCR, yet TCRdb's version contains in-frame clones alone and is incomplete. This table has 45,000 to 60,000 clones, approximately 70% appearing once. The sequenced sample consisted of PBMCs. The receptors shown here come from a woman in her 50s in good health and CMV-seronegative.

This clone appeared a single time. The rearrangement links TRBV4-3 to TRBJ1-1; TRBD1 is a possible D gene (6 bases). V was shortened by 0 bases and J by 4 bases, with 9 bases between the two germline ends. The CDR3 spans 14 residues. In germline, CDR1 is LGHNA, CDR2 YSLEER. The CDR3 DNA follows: TGCGCCAGCAGCCAAGAAAGAGGGGGCACTGAAGCTTTCTTT. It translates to CASSQERGGTEAFF.

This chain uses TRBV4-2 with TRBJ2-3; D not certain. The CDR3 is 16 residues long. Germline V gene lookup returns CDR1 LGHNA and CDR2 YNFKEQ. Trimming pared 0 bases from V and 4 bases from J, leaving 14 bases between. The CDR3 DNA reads TGTGCCAGCAGCCAAGAACGGAGAAGCGATGCAGATACGCAGTATTTT. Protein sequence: CASSQERRSDADTQYF.

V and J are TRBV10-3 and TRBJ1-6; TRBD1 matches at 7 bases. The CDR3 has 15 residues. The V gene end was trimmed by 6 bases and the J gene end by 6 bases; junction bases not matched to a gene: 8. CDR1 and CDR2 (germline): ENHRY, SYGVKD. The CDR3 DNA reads TGTGCCATCAGAACCGGGACAGCTCTTAATTCACCCCTCCACTTT. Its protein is CAIRTGTALNSPLHF.

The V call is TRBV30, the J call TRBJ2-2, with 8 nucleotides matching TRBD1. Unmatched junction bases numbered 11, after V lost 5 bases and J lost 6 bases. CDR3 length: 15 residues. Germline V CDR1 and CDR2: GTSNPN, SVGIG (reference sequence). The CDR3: CAWAVTGAGAGELFF. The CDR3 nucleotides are TGTGCCTGGGCCGTGACAGGGGCTGGGGCCGGGGAGCTGTTTTTT. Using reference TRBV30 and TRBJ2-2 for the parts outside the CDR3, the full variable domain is SQTIHQWPATLVQPVGSPLSLECTVEGTSNPNLYWYRQAAGRGLQLLFYSVGIGQISSEVPQNLSASRPQDRQFILSSKKLLLSDSGFYLCAWAVTGAGAGELFFGEGSRLTVL.

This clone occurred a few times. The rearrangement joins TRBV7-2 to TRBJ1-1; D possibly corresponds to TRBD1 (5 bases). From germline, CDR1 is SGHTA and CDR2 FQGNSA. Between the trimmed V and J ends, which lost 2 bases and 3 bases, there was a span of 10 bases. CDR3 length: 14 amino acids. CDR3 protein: CASSLQGGDTEAFF. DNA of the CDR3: TGTGCCAGCAGCTTACAGGGCGGAGACACTGAAGCTTTCTTT.

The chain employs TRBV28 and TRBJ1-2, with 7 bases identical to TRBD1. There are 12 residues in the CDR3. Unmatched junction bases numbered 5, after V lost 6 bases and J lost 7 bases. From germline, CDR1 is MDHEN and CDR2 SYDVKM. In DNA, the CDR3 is TGTGCCAGCAGGGAGGGGGCCTCTGGCTACACCTTC. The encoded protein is CASREGASGYTF.

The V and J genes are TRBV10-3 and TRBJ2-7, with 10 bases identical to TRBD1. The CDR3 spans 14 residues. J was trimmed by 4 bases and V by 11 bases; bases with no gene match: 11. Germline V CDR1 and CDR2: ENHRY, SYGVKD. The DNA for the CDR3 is TGTGCCTCCCGCGAGGGGACAGGGGTTTACGAGCAGTACTTC. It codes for CASREGTGVYEQYF.

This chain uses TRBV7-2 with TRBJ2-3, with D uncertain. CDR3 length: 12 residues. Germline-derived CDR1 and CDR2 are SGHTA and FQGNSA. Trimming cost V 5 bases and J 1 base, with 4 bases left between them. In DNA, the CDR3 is TGTGCCAGCAGCCCGGGCACAGATACGCAGTATTTT. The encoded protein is CASSPGTDTQYF.

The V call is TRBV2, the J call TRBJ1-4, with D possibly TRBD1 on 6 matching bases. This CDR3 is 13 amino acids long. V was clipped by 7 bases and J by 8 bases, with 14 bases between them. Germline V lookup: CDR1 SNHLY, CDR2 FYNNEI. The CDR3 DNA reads TGTGCCAGCAAAGACAGGATTAGCGAAAAACTGTTTTTT. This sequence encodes CASKDRISEKLFF.

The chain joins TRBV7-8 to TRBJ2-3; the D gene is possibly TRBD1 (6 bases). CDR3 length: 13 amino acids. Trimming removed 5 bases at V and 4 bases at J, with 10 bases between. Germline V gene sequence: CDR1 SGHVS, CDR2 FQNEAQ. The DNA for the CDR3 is TGTGCCAGCAGCGTACAGGGCCCAGATACGCAGTATTTT. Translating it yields CASSVQGPDTQYF.

The CDR3 DNA reads TGTGCCAGCAGTTTAAGTTCGGGACTAGCGGGAGTGGTCGGGGAGCTGTTTTTT. Translated: CASSLSSGLAGVVGELFF. The chain links TRBV27 to TRBJ2-2; TRBD2 aligns across 14 bases. This CDR3 has 18 residues. Germline-derived CDR1 and CDR2 are MNHEY and SMNVEV (reference sequence). V lost 2 bases to trimming and J lost 7 bases; unmatched junction nucleotides: 9.

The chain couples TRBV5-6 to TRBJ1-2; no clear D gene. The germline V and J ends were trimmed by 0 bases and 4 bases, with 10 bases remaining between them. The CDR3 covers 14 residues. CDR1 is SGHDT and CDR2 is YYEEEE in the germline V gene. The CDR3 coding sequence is TGTGCCAGCAGCTTGGGGTTGGAGGTCTATGGCTACACCTTC. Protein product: CASSLGLEVYGYTF.

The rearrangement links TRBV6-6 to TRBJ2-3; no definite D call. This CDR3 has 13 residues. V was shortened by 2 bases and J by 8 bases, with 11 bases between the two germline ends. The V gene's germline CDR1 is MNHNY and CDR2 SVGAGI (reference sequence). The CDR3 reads CASSYEAFSTQYF. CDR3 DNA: TGTGCCAGCAGTTACGAGGCGTTTAGTACGCAGTATTTT.

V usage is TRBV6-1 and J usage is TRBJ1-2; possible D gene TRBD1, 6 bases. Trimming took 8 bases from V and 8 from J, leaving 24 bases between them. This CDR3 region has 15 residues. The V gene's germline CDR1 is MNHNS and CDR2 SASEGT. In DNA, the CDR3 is TGTGCCAGCGGCTGGACACTACTGCTTGGGGGCGGCTACACCTTC. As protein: CASGWTLLLGGGYTF.

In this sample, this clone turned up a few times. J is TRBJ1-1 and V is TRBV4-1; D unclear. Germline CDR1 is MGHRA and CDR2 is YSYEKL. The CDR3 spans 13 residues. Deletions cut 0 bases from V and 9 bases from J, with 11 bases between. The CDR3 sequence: CASSQEVNSQAFF. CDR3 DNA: TGCGCCAGCAGCCAAGAAGTAAACAGCCAAGCTTTCTTT.

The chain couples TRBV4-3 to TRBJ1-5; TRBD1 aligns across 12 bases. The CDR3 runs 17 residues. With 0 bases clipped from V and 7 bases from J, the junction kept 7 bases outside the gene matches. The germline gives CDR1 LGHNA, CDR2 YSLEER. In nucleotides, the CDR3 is TGCGCCAGCAGCCAAGAGACGGGACAGGGGGCTGAACAGCCCCAGCATTTT. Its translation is CASSQETGQGAEQPQHF.

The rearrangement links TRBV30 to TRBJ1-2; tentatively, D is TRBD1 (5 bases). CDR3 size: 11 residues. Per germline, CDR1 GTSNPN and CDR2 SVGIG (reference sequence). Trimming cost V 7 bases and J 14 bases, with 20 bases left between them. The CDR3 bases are TGTGCCTATCAGGCAAAACTGGGGGGGACCTTC. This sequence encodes CAYQAKLGGTF.

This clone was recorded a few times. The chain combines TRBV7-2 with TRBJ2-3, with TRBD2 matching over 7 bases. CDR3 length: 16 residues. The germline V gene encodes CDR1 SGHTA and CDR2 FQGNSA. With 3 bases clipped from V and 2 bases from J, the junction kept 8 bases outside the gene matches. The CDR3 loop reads CASSLGAGALTDTQYF. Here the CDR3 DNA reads TGTGCCAGCAGCTTGGGTGCGGGAGCCCTCACAGATACGCAGTATTTT.

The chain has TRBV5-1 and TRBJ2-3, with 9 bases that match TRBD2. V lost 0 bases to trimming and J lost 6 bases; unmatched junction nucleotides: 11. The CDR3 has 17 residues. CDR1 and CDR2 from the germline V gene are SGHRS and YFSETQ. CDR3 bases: TGCGCCAGCAGCTTGGTCGGCGGGGGGGCAAAGTCGGATACGCAGTATTTT. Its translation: CASSLVGGGAKSDTQYF.

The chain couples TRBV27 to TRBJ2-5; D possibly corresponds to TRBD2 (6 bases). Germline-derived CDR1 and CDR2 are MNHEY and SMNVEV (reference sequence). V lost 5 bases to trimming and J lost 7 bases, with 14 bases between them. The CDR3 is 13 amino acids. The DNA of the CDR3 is TGTGCCAGCAGTCCGGGACTCACGGGGACCCAGTACTTC. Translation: CASSPGLTGTQYF.

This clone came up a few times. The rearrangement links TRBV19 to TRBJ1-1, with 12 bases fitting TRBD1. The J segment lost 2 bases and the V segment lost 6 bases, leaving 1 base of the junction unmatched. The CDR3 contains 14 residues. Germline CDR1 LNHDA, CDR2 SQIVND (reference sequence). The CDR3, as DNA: TGTGCCAGTAGGGGGACAGGGGGCAACACTGAAGCTTTCTTT. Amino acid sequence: CASRGTGGNTEAFF.

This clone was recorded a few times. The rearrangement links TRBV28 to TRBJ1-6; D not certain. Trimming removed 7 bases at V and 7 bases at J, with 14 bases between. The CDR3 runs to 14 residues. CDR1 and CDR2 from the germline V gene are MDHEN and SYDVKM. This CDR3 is CASTQRGWNSPLHF. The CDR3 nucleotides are TGTGCCAGCACCCAGAGAGGGTGGAATTCACCCCTCCACTTT.

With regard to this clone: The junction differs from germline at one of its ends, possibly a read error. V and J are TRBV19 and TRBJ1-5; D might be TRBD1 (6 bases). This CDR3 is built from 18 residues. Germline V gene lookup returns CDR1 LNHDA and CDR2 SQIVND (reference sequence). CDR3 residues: CVSSIEVGGLGNNQPQHF. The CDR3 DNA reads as TGTGTCAGTAGTATTGAGGTGGGGGGGCTCGGAAACAATCAGCCCCAGCATTTT.

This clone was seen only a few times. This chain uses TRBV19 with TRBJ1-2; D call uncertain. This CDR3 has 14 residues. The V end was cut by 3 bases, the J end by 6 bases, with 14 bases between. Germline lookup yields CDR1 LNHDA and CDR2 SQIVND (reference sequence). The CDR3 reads CASSMAGIGNGYTF. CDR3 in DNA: TGTGCCAGTAGTATGGCAGGAATCGGGAATGGCTACACCTTC.

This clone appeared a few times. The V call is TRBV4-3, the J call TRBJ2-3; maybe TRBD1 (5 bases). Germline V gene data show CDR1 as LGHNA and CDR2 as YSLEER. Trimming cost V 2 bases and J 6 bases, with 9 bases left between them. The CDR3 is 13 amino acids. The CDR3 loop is CASSQQSGDTQYF. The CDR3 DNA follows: TGCGCCAGCAGCCAACAATCAGGGGATACGCAGTATTTT.

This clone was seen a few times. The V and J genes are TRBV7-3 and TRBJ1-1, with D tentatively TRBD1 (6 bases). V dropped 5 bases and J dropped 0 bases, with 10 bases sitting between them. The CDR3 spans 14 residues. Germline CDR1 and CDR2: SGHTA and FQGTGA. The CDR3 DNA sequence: TGTGCCAGCAGCGGCCAGGGGATGAACACTGAAGCTTTCTTT. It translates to CASSGQGMNTEAFF.

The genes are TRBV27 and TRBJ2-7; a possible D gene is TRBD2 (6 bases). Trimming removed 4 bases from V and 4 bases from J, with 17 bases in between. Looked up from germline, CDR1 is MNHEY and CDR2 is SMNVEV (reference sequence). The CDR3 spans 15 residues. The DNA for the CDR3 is TGTGCCAGCAGTTCGGGACTCTCACCCCCGTACGAGCAGTACTTC. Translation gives CASSSGLSPPYEQYF.

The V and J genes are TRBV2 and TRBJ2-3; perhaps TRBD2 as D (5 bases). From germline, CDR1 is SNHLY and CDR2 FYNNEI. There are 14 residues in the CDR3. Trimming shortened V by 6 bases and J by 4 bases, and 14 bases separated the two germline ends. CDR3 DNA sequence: TGTGCCAGCAGGGCTAGCCGTAGCGCAGATACGCAGTATTTT. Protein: CASRASRSADTQYF. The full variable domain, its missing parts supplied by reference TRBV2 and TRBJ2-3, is EPEVTQTPSHQVTQMGQEVILRCVPISNHLYFYWYRQILGQKVEFLVSFYNNEISEKSEIFDDQFSVERPDGSNFTLKIRSTKLEDSAMYFCASRASRSADTQYFGPGTRLTVL.

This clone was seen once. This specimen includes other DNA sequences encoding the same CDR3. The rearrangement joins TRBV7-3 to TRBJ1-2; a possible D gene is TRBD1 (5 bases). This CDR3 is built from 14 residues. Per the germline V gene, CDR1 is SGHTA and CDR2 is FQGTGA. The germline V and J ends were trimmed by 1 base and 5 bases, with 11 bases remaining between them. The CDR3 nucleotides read TGTGCCAGCAGCTTAAATGGGGCTGGGTATGGCTACACCTTC. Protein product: CASSLNGAGYGYTF.

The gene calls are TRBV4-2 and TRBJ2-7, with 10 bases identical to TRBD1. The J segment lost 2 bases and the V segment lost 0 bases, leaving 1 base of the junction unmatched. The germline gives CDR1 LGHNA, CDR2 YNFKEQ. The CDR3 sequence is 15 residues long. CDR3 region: CASSQEGQGAYEQYF. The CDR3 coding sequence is TGTGCCAGCAGCCAAGAAGGACAGGGGGCCTACGAGCAGTACTTC.